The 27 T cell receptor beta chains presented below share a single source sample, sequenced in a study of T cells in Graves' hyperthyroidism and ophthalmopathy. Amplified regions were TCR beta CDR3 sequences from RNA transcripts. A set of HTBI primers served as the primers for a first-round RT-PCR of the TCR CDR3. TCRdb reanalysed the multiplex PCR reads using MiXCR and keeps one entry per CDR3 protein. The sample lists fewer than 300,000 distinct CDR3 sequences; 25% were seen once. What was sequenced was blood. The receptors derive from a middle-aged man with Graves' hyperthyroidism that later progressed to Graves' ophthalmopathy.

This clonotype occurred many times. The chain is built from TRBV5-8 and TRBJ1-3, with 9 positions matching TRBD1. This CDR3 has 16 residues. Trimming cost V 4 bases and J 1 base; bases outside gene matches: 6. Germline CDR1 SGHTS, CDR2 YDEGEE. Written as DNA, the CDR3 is TGTGCCAGCAGCCCCGACAGGGGGACTTCTGGAAACACCATATATTTT. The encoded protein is CASSPDRGTSGNTIYF.

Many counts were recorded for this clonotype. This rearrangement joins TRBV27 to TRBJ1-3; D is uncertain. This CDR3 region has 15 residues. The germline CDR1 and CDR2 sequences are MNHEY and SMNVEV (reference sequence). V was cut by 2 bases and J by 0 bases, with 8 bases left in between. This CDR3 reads CASSLNVHSGNTIYF. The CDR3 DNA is TGTGCCAGCAGTTTAAACGTACACTCTGGAAACACCATATATTTT.

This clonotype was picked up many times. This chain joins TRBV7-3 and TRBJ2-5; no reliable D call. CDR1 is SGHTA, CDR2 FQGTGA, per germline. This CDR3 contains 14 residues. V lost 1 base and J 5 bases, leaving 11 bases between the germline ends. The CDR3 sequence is CASSLNSLVETQYF. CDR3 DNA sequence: TGTGCCAGCAGCTTAAATTCGTTGGTCGAGACCCAGTACTTC.

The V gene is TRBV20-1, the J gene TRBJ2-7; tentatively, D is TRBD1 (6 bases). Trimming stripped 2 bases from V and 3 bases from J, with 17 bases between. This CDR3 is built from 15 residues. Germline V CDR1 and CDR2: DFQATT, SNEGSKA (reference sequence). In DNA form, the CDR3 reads TGCAGTGCTAGAAGCTTGCAGGGGCCAATCTACGAGCAGTACTTC. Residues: CSARSLQGPIYEQYF.

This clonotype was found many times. CDR3 in DNA: TGTGCCAGCTCACCACAAAATCGAGAGACCCAGTACTTC. The encoded protein is CASSPQNRETQYF. The V and J genes are TRBV18 and TRBJ2-5; no reliable D call. This CDR3 is built from 13 residues. Germline V gives CDR1 KGHSH, CDR2 LQKENI. V was pared by 1 base and J by 4 bases, with 7 bases between.

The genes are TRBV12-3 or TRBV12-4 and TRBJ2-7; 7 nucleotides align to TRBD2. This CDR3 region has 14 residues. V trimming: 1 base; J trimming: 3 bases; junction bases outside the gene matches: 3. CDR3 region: CASSLGLADYEQYF. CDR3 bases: TGTGCCAGCAGTTTAGGGCTAGCGGACTACGAGCAGTACTTC.

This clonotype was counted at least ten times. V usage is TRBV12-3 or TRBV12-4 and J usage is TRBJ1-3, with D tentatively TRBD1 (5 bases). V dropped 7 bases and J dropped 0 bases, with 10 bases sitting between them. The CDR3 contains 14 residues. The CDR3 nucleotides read TGTGCCAGCAAACTCGGGGGCTCTGGAAACACCATATATTTT. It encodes CASKLGGSGNTIYF.

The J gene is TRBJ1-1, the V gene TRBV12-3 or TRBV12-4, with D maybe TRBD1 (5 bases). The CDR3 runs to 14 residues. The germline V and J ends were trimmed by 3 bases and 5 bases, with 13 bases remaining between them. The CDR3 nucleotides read TGTGCCAGCAGTTTCTCTGGGGGGTTGACTGAAGCTTTCTTT. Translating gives CASSFSGGLTEAFF.

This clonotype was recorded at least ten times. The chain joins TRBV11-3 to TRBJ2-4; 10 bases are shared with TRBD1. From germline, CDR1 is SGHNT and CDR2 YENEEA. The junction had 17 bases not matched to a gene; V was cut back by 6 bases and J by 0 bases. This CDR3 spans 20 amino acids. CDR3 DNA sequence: TGTGCCAGCAGTAACTGGGGACAGGGGCGAAAAACATTAGCCAAAAACATTCAGTACTTC. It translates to CASSNWGQGRKTLAKNIQYF.

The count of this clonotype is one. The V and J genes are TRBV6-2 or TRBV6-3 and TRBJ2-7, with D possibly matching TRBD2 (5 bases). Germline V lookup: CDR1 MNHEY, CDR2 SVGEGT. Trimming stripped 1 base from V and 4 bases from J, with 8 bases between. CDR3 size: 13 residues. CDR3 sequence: CASSYYGNYEQYF. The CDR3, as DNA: TGTGCCAGCAGTTACTACGGGAATTACGAGCAGTACTTC.

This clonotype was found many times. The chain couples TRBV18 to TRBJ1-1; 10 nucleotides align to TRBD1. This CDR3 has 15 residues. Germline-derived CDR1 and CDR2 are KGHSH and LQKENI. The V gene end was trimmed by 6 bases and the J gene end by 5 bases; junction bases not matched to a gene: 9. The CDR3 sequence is CASSQGTGEITEAFF. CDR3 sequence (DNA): TGTGCCAGCTCCCAAGGGACAGGGGAAATAACTGAAGCTTTCTTT.

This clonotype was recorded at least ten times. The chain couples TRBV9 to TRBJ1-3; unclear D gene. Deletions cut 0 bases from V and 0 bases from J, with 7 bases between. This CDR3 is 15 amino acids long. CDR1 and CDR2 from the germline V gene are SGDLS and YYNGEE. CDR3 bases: TGTGCCAGCAGCGTAGATCCCGGCTCTGGAAACACCATATATTTT. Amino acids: CASSVDPGSGNTIYF.

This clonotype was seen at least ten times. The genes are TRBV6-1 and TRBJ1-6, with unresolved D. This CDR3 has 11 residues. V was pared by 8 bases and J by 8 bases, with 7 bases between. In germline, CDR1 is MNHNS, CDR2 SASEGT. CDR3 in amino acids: CASRSDSPLHF. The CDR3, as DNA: TGTGCCAGCCGTTCTGATTCACCCCTCCACTTT.

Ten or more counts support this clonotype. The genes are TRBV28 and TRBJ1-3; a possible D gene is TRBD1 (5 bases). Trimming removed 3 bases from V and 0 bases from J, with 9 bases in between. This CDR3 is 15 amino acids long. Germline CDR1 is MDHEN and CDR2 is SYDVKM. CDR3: CASSFSGGSGNTIYF. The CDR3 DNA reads TGTGCCAGCAGTTTCTCTGGGGGCTCTGGAAACACCATATATTTT.

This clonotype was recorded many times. The CDR3 loop reads CASSFSGRPLREQYF. The CDR3 region has the DNA TGTGCCAGCAGCTTTAGCGGGAGGCCGCTACGGGAGCAGTACTTC. The genes are TRBV13 and TRBJ2-7; 10 bases align to TRBD2. CDR1 is PRHDT and CDR2 is FYEKMQ in the germline V gene (reference sequence). The V gene end was trimmed by 3 bases and the J gene end by 7 bases; junction bases not matched to a gene: 9. This CDR3 comprises 15 residues.

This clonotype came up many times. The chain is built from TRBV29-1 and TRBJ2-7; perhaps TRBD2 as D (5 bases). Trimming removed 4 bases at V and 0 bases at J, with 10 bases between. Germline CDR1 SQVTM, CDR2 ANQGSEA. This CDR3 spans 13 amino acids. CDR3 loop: CSVAGVSSYEQYF. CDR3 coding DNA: TGCAGCGTTGCCGGGGTGAGCTCCTACGAGCAGTACTTC.

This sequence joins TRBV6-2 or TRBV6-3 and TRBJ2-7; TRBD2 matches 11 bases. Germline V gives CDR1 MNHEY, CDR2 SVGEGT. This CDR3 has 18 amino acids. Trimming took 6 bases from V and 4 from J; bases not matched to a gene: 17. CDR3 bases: TGTGCCAGCAGCTCCTTCCGTAGGAGTAGCGGGAGGGCGTACGAGCAGTACTTC. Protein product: CASSSFRRSSGRAYEQYF.

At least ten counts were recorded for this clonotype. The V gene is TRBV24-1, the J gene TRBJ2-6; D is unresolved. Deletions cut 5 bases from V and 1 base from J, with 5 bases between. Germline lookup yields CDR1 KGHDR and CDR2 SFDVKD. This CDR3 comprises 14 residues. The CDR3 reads CATSVGSGANVLTF. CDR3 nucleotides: TGTGCCACCAGTGTTGGATCTGGGGCCAACGTCCTGACTTTC.

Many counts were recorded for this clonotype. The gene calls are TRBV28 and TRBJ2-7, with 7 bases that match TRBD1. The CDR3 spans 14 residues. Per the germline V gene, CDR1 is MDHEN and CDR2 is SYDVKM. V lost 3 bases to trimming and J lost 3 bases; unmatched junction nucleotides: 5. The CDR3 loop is CASSLTGIDYEQYF. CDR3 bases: TGTGCCAGCAGTTTGACAGGGATCGACTACGAGCAGTACTTC.

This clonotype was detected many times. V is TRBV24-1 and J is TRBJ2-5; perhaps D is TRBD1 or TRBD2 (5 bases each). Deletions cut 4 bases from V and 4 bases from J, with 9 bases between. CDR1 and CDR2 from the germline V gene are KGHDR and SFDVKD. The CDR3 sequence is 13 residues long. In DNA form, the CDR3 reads TGTGCCACCAGTGAGCAGGGACGAGAGACCCAGTACTTC. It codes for CATSEQGRETQYF.

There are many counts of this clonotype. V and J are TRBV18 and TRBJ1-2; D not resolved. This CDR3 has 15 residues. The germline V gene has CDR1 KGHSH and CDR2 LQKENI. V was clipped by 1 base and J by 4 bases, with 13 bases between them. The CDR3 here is CASSPQRDGIYGYTF. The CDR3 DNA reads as TGTGCCAGCTCACCACAACGAGACGGTATCTATGGCTACACCTTC.

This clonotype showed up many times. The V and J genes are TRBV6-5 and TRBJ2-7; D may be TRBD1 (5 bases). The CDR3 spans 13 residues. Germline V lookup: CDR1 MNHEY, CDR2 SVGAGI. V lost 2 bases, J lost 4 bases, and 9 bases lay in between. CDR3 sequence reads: CASSYGRVYEQYF. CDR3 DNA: TGTGCCAGCAGTTACGGCAGGGTATACGAGCAGTACTTC.

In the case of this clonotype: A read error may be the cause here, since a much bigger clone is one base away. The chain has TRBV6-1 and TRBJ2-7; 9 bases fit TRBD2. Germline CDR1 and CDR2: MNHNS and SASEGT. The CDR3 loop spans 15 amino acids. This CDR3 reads CASTTSGPLWNEQNF. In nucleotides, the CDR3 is TGTGCCAGCACAACTAGCGGGCCTCTATGGAACGAGCAGAACTTC.

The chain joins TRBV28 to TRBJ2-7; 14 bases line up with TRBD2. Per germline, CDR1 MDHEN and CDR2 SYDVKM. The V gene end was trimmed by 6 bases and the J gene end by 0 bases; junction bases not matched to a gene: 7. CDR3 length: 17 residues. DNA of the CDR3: TGTGCCAGCAGCCCCGGACTAGCGGGAGGCCACTCCTACGAGCAGTACTTC. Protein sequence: CASSPGLAGGHSYEQYF.

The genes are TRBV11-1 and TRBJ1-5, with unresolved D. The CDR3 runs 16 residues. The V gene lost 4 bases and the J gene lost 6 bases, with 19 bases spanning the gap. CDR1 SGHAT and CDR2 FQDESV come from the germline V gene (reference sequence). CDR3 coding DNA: TGTGCCAGCAGCTCGTCAAGAGGGTCTGTGGGTCAGCCCCAGCATTTT. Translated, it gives CASSSSRGSVGQPQHF.

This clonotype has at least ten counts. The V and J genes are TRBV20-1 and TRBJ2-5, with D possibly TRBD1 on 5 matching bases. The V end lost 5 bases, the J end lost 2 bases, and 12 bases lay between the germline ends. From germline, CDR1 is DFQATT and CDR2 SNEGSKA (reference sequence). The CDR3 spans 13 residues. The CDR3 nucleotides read TGCAGTGCTCGCGACAGCGTACAAGAGACCCAGTACTTC. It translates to CSARDSVQETQYF.

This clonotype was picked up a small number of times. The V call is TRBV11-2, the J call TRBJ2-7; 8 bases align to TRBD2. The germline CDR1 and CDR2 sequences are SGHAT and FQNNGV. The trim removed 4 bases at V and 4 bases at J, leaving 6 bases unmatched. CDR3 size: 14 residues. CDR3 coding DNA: TGTGCCAGCAGCTCTTTAGCGGGGTTTTACGAGCAGTACTTC. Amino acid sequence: CASSSLAGFYEQYF.